This passage covers 8 T cell receptor beta chains from one sample sequenced in a study of shared clonotypes between healthy human individuals. Assay used: immunoSEQ multiplex PCR; TCRdb lists only in-frame clones, some missing. The sample has hundreds of thousands of clones, about 96% seen once; the top ten hold less than 0.06%. The sample consisted of naive CD4+ T cells sorted from blood. Subset given: CD45RA+ positively selected. All receptors come from a woman in her 30s in good health.

V is TRBV28 and J is TRBJ2-7; 14 nucleotides agree with TRBD2. Per the germline V gene, CDR1 is MDHEN and CDR2 is SYDVKM. V gave up 2 bases and J gave up 0 bases; unmatched junction bases: 12. The CDR3 has 20 amino acids. The CDR3 loop reads CASSLLPGLAGDRSSYEQYF. The CDR3 nucleotides read TGTGCCAGCAGTTTACTTCCGGGACTAGCGGGAGACAGGAGCTCCTACGAGCAGTACTTC.

The V gene is TRBV11-2, the J gene TRBJ2-3; 9 bases match TRBD2. This CDR3 comprises 16 residues. The J segment lost 0 bases and the V segment lost 7 bases, leaving 8 bases of the junction unmatched. CDR1 is SGHAT, CDR2 FQNNGV, per germline. The DNA for the CDR3 is TGTGCCAGCACCCGACTAGCGGCGGTTAGCACAGATACGCAGTATTTT. Its protein is CASTRLAAVSTDTQYF.

This chain joins TRBV5-1 and TRBJ2-6; a weak D match, TRBD2 (6 bases). The CDR3 contains 19 residues. Trimming removed 1 base at V and 0 bases at J, with 17 bases between. In germline, CDR1 is SGHRS, CDR2 YFSETQ. This CDR3 reads CASSLSGTGLTSGANVLTF. The DNA of the CDR3 is TGCGCCAGCAGCTTGAGTGGGACTGGACTTACCTCTGGGGCCAACGTCCTGACTTTC.

This chain connects TRBV5-1 to TRBJ2-7; D is possibly TRBD2 (6 bases). This CDR3 region has 18 residues. Trimming removed 0 bases from V and 2 bases from J, with 21 bases in between. From germline, CDR1 is SGHRS and CDR2 YFSETQ. CDR3 region: CASSLAPQGVAATYEQYF. The DNA for the CDR3 is TGCGCCAGCAGCTTGGCACCTCAGGGAGTAGCGGCCACCTACGAGCAGTACTTC.

The chain uses TRBV27 and TRBJ2-2, with D tentatively TRBD1 (6 bases). The germline V gene has CDR1 MNHEY and CDR2 SMNVEV (reference sequence). Trimming stripped 3 bases from V and 0 bases from J, with 8 bases between. The CDR3 extends over 15 amino acids. The CDR3 coding sequence is TGTGCCAGCAGTTTTCGGACAGCGAACACCGGGGAGCTGTTTTTT. Amino acid sequence: CASSFRTANTGELFF.

The chain joins TRBV6-1 to TRBJ2-7; D might be TRBD1 (5 bases). Germline V gives CDR1 MNHNS, CDR2 SASEGT. V gave up 5 bases and J gave up 2 bases, with 13 bases separating them. There are 14 residues in the CDR3. CDR3 sequence reads: CASSLGHHAYEQYF. The DNA of the CDR3 is TGTGCCAGCAGTTTAGGACACCATGCCTACGAGCAGTACTTC.

The genes are TRBV28 and TRBJ2-2, with D maybe TRBD2 (6 bases). V lost 1 base to trimming and J lost 7 bases, with 10 bases between them. The CDR3 loop spans 14 amino acids. The germline V gene has CDR1 MDHEN and CDR2 SYDVKM. CDR3 amino acids: CASSLSGSGGELFF. The CDR3 DNA sequence: TGTGCCAGCAGTTTATCCGGGAGTGGCGGGGAGCTGTTTTTT.

This sequence joins TRBV4-1 and TRBJ2-2; D unclear. V was cut by 0 bases and J by 2 bases, with 22 bases left in between. Germline V gives CDR1 MGHRA, CDR2 YSYEKL. This CDR3 is built from 20 residues. CDR3 nucleotide sequence: TGCGCCAGCAGCCAAGAGTCCCTCCGGCAGTTCCCTATTAACACCGGGGAGCTGTTTTTT. Translating gives CASSQESLRQFPINTGELFF.